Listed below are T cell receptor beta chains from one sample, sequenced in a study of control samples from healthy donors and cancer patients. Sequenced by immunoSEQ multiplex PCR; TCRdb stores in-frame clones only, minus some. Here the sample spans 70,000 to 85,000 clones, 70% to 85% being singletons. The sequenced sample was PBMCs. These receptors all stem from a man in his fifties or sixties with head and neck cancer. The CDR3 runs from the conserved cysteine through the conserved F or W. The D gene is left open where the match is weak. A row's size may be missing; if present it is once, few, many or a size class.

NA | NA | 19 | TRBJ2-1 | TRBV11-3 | CASSLDQGGSGATYNEQFF | TGTGCCAGCAGCTTAGATCAGGGGGGGAGCGGGGCAACCTACAATGAGCAGTTCTTC
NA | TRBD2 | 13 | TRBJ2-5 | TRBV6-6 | CASRLAGAETQYF | TGTGCCAGCCGACTAGCGGGAGCAGAGACCCAGTACTTC
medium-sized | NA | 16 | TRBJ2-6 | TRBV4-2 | CASSQDSGAGANVLTF | TGTGCCAGCAGCCAAGATTCCGGGGCTGGGGCCAACGTCCTGACTTTC
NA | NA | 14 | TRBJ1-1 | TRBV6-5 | CASSQIRSNTEAFF | TGTGCCAGCTCCCAGATACGGAGTAACACTGAAGCTTTCTTT
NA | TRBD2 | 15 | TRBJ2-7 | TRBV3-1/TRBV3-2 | CASSQVGGAGGEQYF | TGTGCCAGCAGCCAAGTGGGTGGGGCGGGGGGCGAGCAGTACTTC
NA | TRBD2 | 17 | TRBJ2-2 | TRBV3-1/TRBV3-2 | CASSQGTSGSRAGELFF | TGTGCCAGCAGCCAGGGGACTAGCGGGAGTAGGGCCGGGGAGCTGTTTTTT
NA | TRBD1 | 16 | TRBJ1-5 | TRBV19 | CASSIVDRGRRQPQHF | TGTGCCAGTAGTATAGTCGACAGGGGGCGCAGGCAGCCCCAGCATTTT
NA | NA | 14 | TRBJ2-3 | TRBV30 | CAWSVLGSADTQYF | TGTGCCTGGAGTGTCCTCGGGAGCGCAGATACGCAGTATTTT
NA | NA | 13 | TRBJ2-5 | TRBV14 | CASSRANKETQYF | TGTGCCAGCAGCCGGGCTAACAAAGAGACCCAGTACTTC
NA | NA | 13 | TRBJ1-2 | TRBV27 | CASSLQDGYGYTF | TGTGCCAGCAGTTTGCAGGATGGGTATGGCTACACCTTC
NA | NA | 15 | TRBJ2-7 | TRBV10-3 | CAISSPGLVGYEQYF | TGTGCCATCAGCTCTCCGGGACTTGTCGGTTACGAGCAGTACTTC
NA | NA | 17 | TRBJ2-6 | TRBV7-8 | CASSLVPPVPGANVLTF | TGTGCCAGCAGCTTAGTACCCCCGGTCCCTGGGGCCAACGTCCTGACTTTC
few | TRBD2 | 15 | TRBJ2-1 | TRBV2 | CASSDGGSSYNEQFF | TGTGCCAGCAGTGATGGCGGGAGCTCCTACAATGAGCAGTTCTTC
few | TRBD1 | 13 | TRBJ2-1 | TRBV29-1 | CSVDRQGGNEQFF | TGCAGCGTTGATAGACAGGGTGGCAATGAGCAGTTCTTC
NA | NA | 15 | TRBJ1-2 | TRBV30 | CAWSVIIRDIHGYTF | TGTGCCTGGAGTGTGATCATCCGGGACATCCATGGCTACACCTTC
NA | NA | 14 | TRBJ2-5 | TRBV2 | CASSGQGMQETQYF | TGTGCCAGCAGTGGGCAAGGGATGCAAGAGACCCAGTACTTC
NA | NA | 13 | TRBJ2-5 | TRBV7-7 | CASSLRIAETQYF | TGTGCCAGCAGCTTACGAATAGCGGAGACCCAGTACTTC
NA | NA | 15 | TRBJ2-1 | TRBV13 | CAGSFGTDSYNEQFF | TGTGCCGGCAGCTTCGGGACTGACTCCTACAATGAGCAGTTCTTC
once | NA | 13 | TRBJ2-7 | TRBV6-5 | CASRSQGGDEQYF | TGTGCCAGCAGGAGCCAGGGGGGCGACGAGCAGTACTTC
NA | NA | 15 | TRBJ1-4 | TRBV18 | CASSPQGTTNEKLFF | TGTGCCAGCTCACCACAGGGAACAACTAATGAAAAACTGTTTTTT
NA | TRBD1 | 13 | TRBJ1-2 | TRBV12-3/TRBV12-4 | CASSVGQFYGYTF | TGTGCCAGCAGTGTGGGACAGTTTTATGGCTACACCTTC
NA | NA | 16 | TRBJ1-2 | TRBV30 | CAWFAYRLLGDYGYTF | TGTGCCTGGTTCGCATACCGTCTTTTGGGGGACTATGGCTACACCTTC
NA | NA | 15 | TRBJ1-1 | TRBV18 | CASSPPQSGGTEAFF | TGTGCCAGCTCACCACCTCAGTCAGGAGGAACTGAAGCTTTCTTT
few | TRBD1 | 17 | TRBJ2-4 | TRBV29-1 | CSVVGDRGRGAKNIQYF | TGCAGCGTTGTGGGGGACAGGGGGCGAGGGGCCAAAAACATTCAGTACTTC
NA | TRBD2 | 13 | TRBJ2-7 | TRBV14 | CASRLAGGDEQYF | TGTGCCAGCAGACTAGCGGGAGGAGACGAGCAGTACTTC
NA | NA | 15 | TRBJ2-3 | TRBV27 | CASSLGETSTDTQYF | TGTGCCAGCAGTTTGGGGGAAACTTCCACAGATACGCAGTATTTT
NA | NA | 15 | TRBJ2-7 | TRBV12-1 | CASSSILRESYEQYF | TGTGCCAGCAGCTCAATACTTAGGGAATCTTACGAGCAGTACTTC
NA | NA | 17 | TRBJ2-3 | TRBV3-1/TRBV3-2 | CASSQGRDPQFADTQYF | TGTGCCAGCAGCCAAGGCCGGGATCCTCAGTTCGCAGATACGCAGTATTTT
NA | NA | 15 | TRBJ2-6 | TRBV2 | CASSPRRVGANVLTF | TGTGCCAGCAGCCCGCGTAGGGTAGGGGCCAACGTCCTGACTTTC
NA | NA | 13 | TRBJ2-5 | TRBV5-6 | CASSLGPQETQYF | TGTGCCAGCAGCTTGGGACCCCAAGAGACCCAGTACTTC
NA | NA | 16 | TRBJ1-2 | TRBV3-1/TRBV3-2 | CASSQGITWSNYGYTF | TGTGCCAGCAGCCAAGGAATAACCTGGTCTAACTATGGCTACACCTTC
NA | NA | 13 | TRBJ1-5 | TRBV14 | CASSPGFNQPQHF | TGTGCCAGCAGCCCAGGGTTCAATCAGCCCCAGCATTTT
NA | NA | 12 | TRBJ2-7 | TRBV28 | CASSYVHYEQYF | TGTGCCAGCAGTTACGTTCACTACGAGCAGTACTTC
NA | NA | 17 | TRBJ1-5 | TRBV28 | CASSSAPREGGNQPQHF | TGTGCCAGCAGTTCGGCCCCCCGGGAGGGGGGCAATCAGCCCCAGCATTTT
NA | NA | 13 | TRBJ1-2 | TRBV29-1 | CSVVDSPVYGYTF | TGCAGCGTTGTGGACAGCCCGGTCTATGGCTACACCTTC
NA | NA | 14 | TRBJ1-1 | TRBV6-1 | CASSETPWGTEAFF | TGTGCCAGCAGTGAGACTCCCTGGGGGACTGAAGCTTTCTTT
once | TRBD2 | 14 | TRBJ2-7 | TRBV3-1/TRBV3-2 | CASSQDPSGFEQYF | TGTGCCAGCAGCCAAGATCCTAGCGGGTTCGAGCAGTACTTC
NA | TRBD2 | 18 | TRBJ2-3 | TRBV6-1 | CASSGTSGRIRSTDTQYF | TGTGCCAGCAGTGGGACTAGCGGGAGAATACGAAGCACAGATACGCAGTATTTT
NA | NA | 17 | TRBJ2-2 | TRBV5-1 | CASSLDPGRGNTGELFF | TGCGCCAGCAGCTTGGATCCCGGCAGGGGGAACACCGGGGAGCTGTTTTTT
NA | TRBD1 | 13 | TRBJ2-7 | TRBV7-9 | CASGRDRAYEQYF | TGTGCCAGCGGAAGGGACAGGGCCTACGAGCAGTACTTC
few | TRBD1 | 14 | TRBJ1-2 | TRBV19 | CASSIARDSAGYTF | TGTGCCAGTAGTATCGCCCGGGACAGCGCTGGCTACACCTTC
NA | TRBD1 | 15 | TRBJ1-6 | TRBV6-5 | CASSPPDRVNSPLHF | TGTGCCAGCAGTCCCCCGGACAGGGTAAACTCACCCCTCCACTTT